This T cell receptor (beta chain) is from a study of cytomegalovirus exposure and HLA in healthy donors. The PCR made use of 60 Vbeta and 13 Jbeta primers. The repertoire was sequenced with immunoSEQ multiplex PCR; TCRdb's copy has only in-frame clones and lacks some. The sample holds about 170,000 clones; over 65% are singletons and the top ten take 0.75% to 0.8%. The germline CDR1 and CDR2 sequences are LGHNA and YSLEER. This CDR3 has 14 amino acids. Trimming left V 3 bases short and J 4 bases short, with 10 bases between. The TCR originated in a female donor in good health and CMV-seronegative. Sequencing used PBMCs. The V call is TRBV4-3, the J call TRBJ1-3; no firm D call. CDR3 amino acids: CASSQYERGNTIYF. The CDR3 DNA reads as TGCGCCAGCAGCCAGTACGAGCGGGGAAACACCATATATTTT.